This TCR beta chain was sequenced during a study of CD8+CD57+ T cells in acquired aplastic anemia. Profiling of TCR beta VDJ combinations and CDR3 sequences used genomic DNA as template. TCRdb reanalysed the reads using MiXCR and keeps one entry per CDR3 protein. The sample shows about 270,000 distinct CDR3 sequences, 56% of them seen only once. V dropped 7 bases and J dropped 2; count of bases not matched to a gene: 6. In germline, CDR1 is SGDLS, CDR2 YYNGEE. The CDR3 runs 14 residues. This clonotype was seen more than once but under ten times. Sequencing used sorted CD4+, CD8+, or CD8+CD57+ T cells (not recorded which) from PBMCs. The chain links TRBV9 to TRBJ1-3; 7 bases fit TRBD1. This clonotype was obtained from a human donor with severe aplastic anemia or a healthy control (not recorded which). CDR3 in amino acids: CASGLTGAGNTIYF. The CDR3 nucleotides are TGTGCCAGCGGCCTCACAGGGGCTGGAAACACCATATATTTT.